Following are 5 T cell receptor beta chains from one sample sequenced in a study of T cell repertoires in cytomegalovirus infection. TCRdb re-called the reads through MiXCR, storing one row per CDR3 protein. The table records around 180,000 distinct CDR3 sequences, roughly a fifth of them present only once. Material: PBMCs. The receptor source for this set is a human donor in good health (CMV status not recorded). Some clones in this sample may be carry-over from other donors' samples.

This clonotype was seen repeatedly, ten times or more. The gene calls are TRBV7-2 and TRBJ1-2; D unclear. Germline values: CDR1 SGHTA, CDR2 FQGNSA. This CDR3 has 12 residues. V lost 3 bases, J lost 8 bases, and 10 bases lay in between. The CDR3 is CASSFPRKGYTF. In nucleotides, the CDR3 is TGTGCCAGCAGCTTTCCCAGGAAGGGCTACACCTTC.

As DNA, the CDR3 is TGTGCCAGCAACCTAGGGGGTGAGCAGTTCTTC. Protein: CASNLGGEQFF. The chain uses TRBV12-3 or TRBV12-4 and TRBJ2-1, with D perhaps matching TRBD1 (6 bases). The CDR3 is made up of 11 amino acids. The germline V and J ends were trimmed by 7 bases and 9 bases, with 10 bases remaining between them.

Of note for this clonotype: This could be a read error, since a much larger clone is one nucleotide away. The chain couples TRBV7-2 to TRBJ2-5; maybe TRBD2 (5 bases). V lost 5 bases to trimming and J lost 2 bases, with 12 bases between them. The CDR3 has 14 amino acids. Germline CDR1 reads SGHTA; CDR2 reads FQGNSA. CDR3 sequence: CASSRTGSQETQYF. The DNA of the CDR3 is TGTGCCAGCAGCCGCACGGGATCACAAGAGACCCAGTACTTC.

The chain recombines TRBV29-1 with TRBJ1-1, with TRBD1 as a possible D gene (6 bases). Between the trimmed V and J ends, which lost 7 bases and 10 bases, there was a span of 16 bases. CDR1 is SQVTM, CDR2 ANQGSEA, per germline. The CDR3 consists of 11 residues. CDR3 in amino acids: CSGNTGFGAFF. The CDR3 DNA sequence: TGCAGCGGAAACACAGGGTTCGGAGCTTTCTTT.

This clonotype was picked up many times. V gene TRBV7-8 combines with J gene TRBJ1-1; 8 bases map to TRBD1. The V gene end was trimmed by 3 bases and the J gene end by 0 bases; junction bases not matched to a gene: 9. The CDR3 covers 17 residues. Looked up from germline, CDR1 is SGHVS and CDR2 is FQNEAQ. The CDR3 here is CASSFPRTGHMNTEAFF. The CDR3 DNA reads TGTGCCAGCAGCTTCCCCCGGACAGGGCACATGAACACTGAAGCTTTCTTT.